This passage covers 5 T cell receptor beta chains from one sample sequenced in a study of control samples from healthy donors and cancer patients. Measured with immunoSEQ multiplex PCR; TCRdb has only the in-frame clones, and not every one. The table records fewer than 85,000 clones, 85% to 95% of them present only once. Material: blood. The receptors derive from a woman in her twenties or thirties in good health.

The V call is TRBV6-5, the J call TRBJ2-1; no clear D gene. The ends were cut back, 7 bases at V and 0 bases at J, with 13 bases in the middle. From germline, CDR1 is MNHEY and CDR2 SVGAGI. The CDR3 sequence is 15 residues long. As DNA, the CDR3 is TGTGCCAGCATGTTTTTCCCGAGCTCCTACAATGAGCAGTTCTTC. This sequence encodes CASMFFPSSYNEQFF.

The rearrangement uses TRBV19 and TRBJ1-1, with 7 bases aligning to TRBD1. Germline V lookup: CDR1 LNHDA, CDR2 SQIVND (reference sequence). The CDR3 totals 13 residues. V shed 6 bases and J 6 bases; nucleotides not matched to a gene: 7. CDR3 sequence (DNA): TGTGCCAGTAGCAACGACAGGGTAGCTGAAGCTTTCTTT. Translated, it gives CASSNDRVAEAFF.

The count of this clone is one. The genes are TRBV3-1 (or the pseudogene TRBV3-2) and TRBJ1-3, with D possibly TRBD1 on 6 matching bases. Trimming cost V 4 bases and J 4 bases, with 14 bases left between them. The germline V gene encodes CDR1 LGHDT and CDR2 YNNKEL (reference sequence). This CDR3 contains 15 residues. Here the CDR3 DNA reads TGTGCCAGCAGCCGAGGACAGCAGGGCGGAAACACCATATATTTT. Encoded protein: CASSRGQQGGNTIYF.

This clone showed up just once. J is TRBJ1-2 and V is TRBV6-1; 7 bases map to TRBD1. The germline gives CDR1 MNHNS, CDR2 SASEGT. The V segment lost 2 bases and the J segment 5 bases; nucleotides outside the gene matches: 20. This CDR3 comprises 19 residues. The CDR3 DNA is TGTGCCAGCAGTGAAAACTTTGTCGGGACAGCCCTCCAACCGTATGGCTACACCTTC. Protein: CASSENFVGTALQPYGYTF.

J is TRBJ1-5 and V is TRBV2; D remains ambiguous. From germline, CDR1 is SNHLY and CDR2 FYNNEI. The ends were cut back, 5 bases at V and 0 bases at J, with 8 bases in the middle. This CDR3 contains 14 residues. CDR3 in amino acids: CASSRSHSNQPQHF. The CDR3 DNA sequence: TGTGCCAGCAGTAGGAGTCATAGCAATCAGCCCCAGCATTTT. The full variable domain, in which reference TRBV2 and TRBJ1-5 provide the parts outside the CDR3, is EPEVTQTPSHQVTQMGQEVILRCVPISNHLYFYWYRQILGQKVEFLVSFYNNEISEKSEIFDDQFSVERPDGSNFTLKIRSTKLEDSAMYFCASSRSHSNQPQHFGDGTRLSIL.